This note documents a single T cell receptor (beta chain) sequence. Authors' methods: Reference gene primer amplification in the assay estimated nucleated cell counts. Some clones are missing from TCRdb's copy, which holds only in-frame ones; the method was immunoSEQ multiplex PCR. The V and J calls and clone size come from that table; D and trimming were worked out from the DNA. This sample has approximately 270,000 clones; approximately 91% occur once, and the top ten carry 1.2%. This record belongs to a study of blood T cell repertoires in COVID-19. The sample was PBMCs or T cells enriched from blood (not recorded which). The receptor was derived from a human donor in a cohort exposed to, infected with or recovered from COVID-19 (not recorded which). The donor label of this sample is uncertain.

CDR3 protein: CASSQDRGGPQYYGYTF. In DNA, the CDR3 is TGCGCCAGCAGCCAAGATCGGGGGGGGCCACAATACTATGGCTACACCTTC. V usage is TRBV4-3 and J usage is TRBJ1-2; TRBD1 might be the D (6 bases). Looked up from germline, CDR1 is LGHNA and CDR2 is YSLEER. The CDR3 has 17 amino acids. The V gene lost 0 bases and the J gene lost 3 bases, with 17 bases spanning the gap.